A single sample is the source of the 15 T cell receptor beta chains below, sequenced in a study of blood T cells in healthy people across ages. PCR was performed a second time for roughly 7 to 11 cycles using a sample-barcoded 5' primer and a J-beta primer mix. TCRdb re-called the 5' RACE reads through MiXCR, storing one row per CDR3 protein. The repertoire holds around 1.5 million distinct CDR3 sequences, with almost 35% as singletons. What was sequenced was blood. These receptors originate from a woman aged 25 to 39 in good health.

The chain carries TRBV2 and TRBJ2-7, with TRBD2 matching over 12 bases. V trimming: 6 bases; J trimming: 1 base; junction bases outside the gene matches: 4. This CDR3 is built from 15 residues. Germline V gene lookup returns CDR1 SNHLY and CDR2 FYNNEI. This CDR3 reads CASRPTSGGSYEQYF. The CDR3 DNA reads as TGTGCCAGCAGACCGACTAGCGGGGGATCCTACGAGCAGTACTTC.

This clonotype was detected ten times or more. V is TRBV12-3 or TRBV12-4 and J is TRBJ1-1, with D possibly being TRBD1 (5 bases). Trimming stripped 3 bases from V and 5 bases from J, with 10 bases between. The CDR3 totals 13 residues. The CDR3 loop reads CASSLSGLTEAFF. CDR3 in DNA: TGTGCCAGCAGTTTGTCGGGGCTTACTGAAGCTTTCTTT.

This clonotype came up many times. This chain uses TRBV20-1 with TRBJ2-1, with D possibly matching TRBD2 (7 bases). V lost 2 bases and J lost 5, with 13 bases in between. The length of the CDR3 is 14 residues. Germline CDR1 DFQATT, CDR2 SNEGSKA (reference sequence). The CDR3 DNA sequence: TGCAGTGCTAGAAACAGCGGGACAAACAATGAGCAGTTCTTC. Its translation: CSARNSGTNNEQFF.

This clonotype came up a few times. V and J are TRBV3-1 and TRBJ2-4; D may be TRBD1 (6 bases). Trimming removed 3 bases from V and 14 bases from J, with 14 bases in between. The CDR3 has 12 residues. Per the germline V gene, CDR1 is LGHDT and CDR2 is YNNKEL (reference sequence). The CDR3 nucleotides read TGTGCCAGCAGCCAGAAGGGACACCCAGAGTACTTC. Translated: CASSQKGHPEYF.

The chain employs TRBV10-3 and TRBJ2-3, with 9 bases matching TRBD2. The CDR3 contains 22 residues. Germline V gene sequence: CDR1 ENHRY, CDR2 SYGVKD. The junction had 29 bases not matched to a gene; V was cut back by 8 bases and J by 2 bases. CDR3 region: CAIRGRGGGGLAGSYSTDTQYF. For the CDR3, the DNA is TGTGCCATCCGGGGGCGCGGGGGCGGAGGGCTAGCGGGATCTTACTCCACAGATACGCAGTATTTT.

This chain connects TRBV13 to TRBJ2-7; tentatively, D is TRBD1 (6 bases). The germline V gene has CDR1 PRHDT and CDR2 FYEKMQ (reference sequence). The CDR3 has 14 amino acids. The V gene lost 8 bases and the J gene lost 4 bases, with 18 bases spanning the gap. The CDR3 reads CASAWGQPPYEQYF. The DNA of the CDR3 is TGTGCCAGCGCCTGGGGACAACCACCTTACGAGCAGTACTTC.

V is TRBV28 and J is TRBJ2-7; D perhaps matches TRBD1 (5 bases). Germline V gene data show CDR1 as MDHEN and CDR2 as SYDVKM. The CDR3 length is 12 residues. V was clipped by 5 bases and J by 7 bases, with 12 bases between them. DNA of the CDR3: TGTGCCAGCAGTACGCAGGGATTGGAGCAGTACTTC. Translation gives CASSTQGLEQYF.

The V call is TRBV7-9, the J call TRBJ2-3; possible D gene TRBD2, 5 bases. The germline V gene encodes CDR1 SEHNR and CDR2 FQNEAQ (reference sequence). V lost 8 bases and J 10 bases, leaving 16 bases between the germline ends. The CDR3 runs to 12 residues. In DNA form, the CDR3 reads TGTGCCAGCGCTCCCCTCGGGGATGCGCAGTATTTT. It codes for CASAPLGDAQYF.

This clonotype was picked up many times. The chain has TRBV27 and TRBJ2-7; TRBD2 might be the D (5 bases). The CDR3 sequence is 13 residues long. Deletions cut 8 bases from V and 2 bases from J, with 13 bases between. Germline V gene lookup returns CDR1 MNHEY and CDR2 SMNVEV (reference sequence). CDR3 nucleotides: TGTGCCAGCCGGACTTTCCAAACCTACGAGCAGTACTTC. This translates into CASRTFQTYEQYF.

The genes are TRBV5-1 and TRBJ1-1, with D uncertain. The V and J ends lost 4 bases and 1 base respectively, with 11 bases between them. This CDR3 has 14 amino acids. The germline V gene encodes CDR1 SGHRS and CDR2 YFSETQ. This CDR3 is CASSPVTENTEAFF. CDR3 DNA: TGCGCCAGCAGCCCCGTCACAGAGAACACTGAAGCTTTCTTT.

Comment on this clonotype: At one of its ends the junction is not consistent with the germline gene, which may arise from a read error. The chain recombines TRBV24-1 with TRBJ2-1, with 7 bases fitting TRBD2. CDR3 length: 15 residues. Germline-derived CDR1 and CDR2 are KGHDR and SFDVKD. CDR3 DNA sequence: TGTGCCACCGGTGACAAACGGGACTGGGGGGGTGAGCAGTTCTTC. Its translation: CATGDKRDWGGEQFF.

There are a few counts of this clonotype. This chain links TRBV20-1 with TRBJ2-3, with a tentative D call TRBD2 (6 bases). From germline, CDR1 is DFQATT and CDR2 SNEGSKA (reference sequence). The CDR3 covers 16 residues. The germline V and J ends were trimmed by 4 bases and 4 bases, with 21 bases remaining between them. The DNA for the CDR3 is TGCAGTGCTAAGGGAGGATCCCTTCCTGTCCCAGATACGCAGTATTTT. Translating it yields CSAKGGSLPVPDTQYF.

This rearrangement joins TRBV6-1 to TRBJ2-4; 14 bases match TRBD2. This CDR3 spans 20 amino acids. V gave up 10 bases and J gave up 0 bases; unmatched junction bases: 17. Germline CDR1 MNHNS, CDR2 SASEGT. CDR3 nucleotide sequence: TGTGCCACGGGAGCAAGGGTAGGGACTAGCGGGAGTCTAGCCAAAAACATTCAGTACTTC. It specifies CATGARVGTSGSLAKNIQYF.

This CDR3 is CSAGADGFEAFF. CDR3 nucleotide sequence: TGCAGCGCTGGAGCAGACGGCTTTGAAGCTTTCTTT. The chain uses TRBV29-1 and TRBJ1-1; no clear D gene. Germline lookup yields CDR1 SQVTM and CDR2 ANQGSEA. This CDR3 region has 12 residues. The V end was cut by 7 bases, the J end by 7 bases, with 16 bases between. The full variable domain, its missing parts supplied by reference TRBV29-1 and TRBJ1-1, is SAVISQKPSRDICQRGTSLTIQCQVDSQVTMMFWYRQQPGQSLTLIATANQGSEATYESGFVIDKFPISRPNLTFSTLTVSNMSPEDSSIYLCSAGADGFEAFFGQGTRLTVV.

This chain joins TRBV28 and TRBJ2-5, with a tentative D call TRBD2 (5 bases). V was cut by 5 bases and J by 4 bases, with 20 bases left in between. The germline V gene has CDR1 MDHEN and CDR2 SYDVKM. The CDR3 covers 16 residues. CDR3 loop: CASSTFGSEELETQYF. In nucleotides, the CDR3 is TGTGCCAGCAGTACGTTTGGTAGCGAAGAGCTAGAGACCCAGTACTTC.